These 9 T cell receptor beta chains were sequenced from one sample in a study of vaccination effects on CD4 cells after COVID-19. Sequenced by immunoSEQ multiplex PCR; TCRdb stores in-frame clones only, minus some. The sample comprises under 80,000 clones, roughly four fifths of which are singletons, and under 2% rests with the top ten. These receptors' targets are unknown. Antigen-specific CD4+ T cells expanded by the ViraFEST assay with viral peptide pools were then sequenced. Once cultured for approximately ten days, the cells underwent separation to obtain CD4+ T cells. The sample consisted of CD4+ T cells from PBMCs cultured with HCoV-229E spike peptides, taken before COVID-19 vaccination. The receptors originated from a human donor who received a COVID-19 vaccine.

J is TRBJ2-7 and V is TRBV6-2 or TRBV6-3; no reliable D call. Trimming shortened V by 0 bases and J by 2 bases, and 5 bases separated the two germline ends. Germline V gene lookup returns CDR1 MNHEY and CDR2 SVGEGT. CDR3 length: 13 amino acids. The CDR3 DNA reads TGTGCCAGCAGTTACTCGTACACCTACGAGCAGTACGTC. This encodes CASSYSYTYEQYV.

The V call is TRBV6-5, the J call TRBJ1-1, with 7 bases matching TRBD1. Trimming at V came to 10 bases and at J to 3 bases, leaving 8 bases not matched to a gene. The CDR3 is 13 amino acids. Germline CDR1 is MNHEY and CDR2 is SVGAGI. In nucleotides, the CDR3 is TGTGCCACCCACCGGGACAGTTACACTGAAGCTTTCTTT. Translated, it gives CATHRDSYTEAFF.

In this sample, this clone turned up once. The chain combines TRBV4-3 with TRBJ1-5; 9 bases fit TRBD1. The ends lost 4 bases at V and 7 bases at J; junction bases unmatched: 5. Germline assignment: CDR1 LGHNA and CDR2 YSLEER. The CDR3 totals 14 residues. The CDR3 spells CASSLDRGRQPQHF. The CDR3, as DNA: TGCGCCAGCAGCCTGGACAGGGGAAGGCAGCCCCAGCATTTT.

J is TRBJ1-4 and V is TRBV19; no clear D gene. V lost 7 bases to trimming and J lost 0 bases, with 9 bases between them. There are 14 residues in the CDR3. Germline V gene lookup returns CDR1 LNHDA and CDR2 SQIVND (reference sequence). As DNA, the CDR3 is TGTGCCAGTATGAGGTCAGCAACTAATGAAAAACTGTTTTTT. Protein product: CASMRSATNEKLFF.

This clone occurred a few times. The rearrangement links TRBV30 to TRBJ1-1; no definite D call. The CDR3 is 14 amino acids. CDR1 GTSNPN and CDR2 SVGIG come from the germline V gene (reference sequence). Between the trimmed V and J ends, which lost 3 bases and 4 bases, there was a span of 15 bases. This CDR3 is CAWRIHTRATEAFF. The CDR3 nucleotides read TGTGCCTGGAGGATACACACTCGGGCCACTGAAGCTTTCTTT. Full variable domain (remainder filled in from reference TRBV30 and TRBJ1-1): SQTIHQWPATLVQPVGSPLSLECTVEGTSNPNLYWYRQAAGRGLQLLFYSVGIGQISSEVPQNLSASRPQDRQFILSSKKLLLSDSGFYLCAWRIHTRATEAFFGQGTRLTVV.

The V gene is TRBV30, the J gene TRBJ1-2; D is possibly TRBD1 (6 bases). The CDR3 is 14 residues long. Germline assignment: CDR1 GTSNPN and CDR2 SVGIG (reference sequence). V lost 2 bases and J 4 bases, leaving 14 bases between the germline ends. CDR3 amino acids: CAWSPFRGGYGYTF. For the CDR3, the DNA is TGTGCCTGGAGTCCGTTCAGGGGTGGCTATGGCTACACCTTC.

This clone was seen repeatedly, ten times or more. J is TRBJ2-1 and V is TRBV7-2; D ambiguous. CDR1 is SGHTA and CDR2 is FQGNSA in the germline V gene. CDR3 length: 13 residues. V was trimmed by 2 bases and J by 7 bases, leaving 9 bases between them. CDR3 protein: CASSLKSWNEQFF. The CDR3, as DNA: TGTGCCAGCAGCTTAAAGTCCTGGAATGAGCAGTTCTTC.

This chain links TRBV6-6 with TRBJ1-6, with D tentatively TRBD1 (6 bases). The CDR3 runs to 16 residues. CDR1 MNHNY and CDR2 SVGAGI come from the germline V gene (reference sequence). The V end was cut by 0 bases, the J end by 6 bases, with 12 bases between. CDR3 protein: CASSYSAGAGNSPLHF. CDR3 in DNA: TGTGCCAGCAGTTACTCCGCAGGGGCCGGTAATTCACCCCTCCACTTT.

The genes are TRBV15 and TRBJ2-5; the D is unclear. The CDR3 consists of 16 residues. The V gene lost 0 bases and the J gene lost 1 base, with 12 bases spanning the gap. Germline CDR1 and CDR2: LNHNV and YYDKDF (reference sequence). The CDR3 loop reads CATSRDISQPQETQYF. The CDR3 coding sequence is TGTGCCACCAGCAGAGATATCAGTCAGCCCCAAGAGACCCAGTACTTC.